Listed below are T cell receptor beta chains from one sample, sequenced in a study of blood T cell repertoires in COVID-19. Sequencing was performed with immunoSEQ multiplex PCR; in TCRdb, only in-frame clones are kept and a portion is missing. The sample lists approximately 90,000 clones; about 83% were seen once. Material: peripheral blood. These receptor sequences come from a human donor in a cohort sampled during active COVID-19. The CDR3 runs from the conserved cysteine through the conserved F or W. A D gene is named only where the DNA matches it firmly. Rows give clone size only sometimes, using once, few, many, or a class for an expanded clone.

cdr3_length j_call v_call d_call clone_size cdr3_nt cdr3_aa
13 TRBJ2-7 TRBV30 NA NA TGTGCCTGGAGTGTAATAGGAGGGTACGAGCAGTACTTC CAWSVIGGYEQYF
16 TRBJ2-1 TRBV4-3 TRBD2 NA TGCGCCAGCAGCCAAGACCGCCGGGAGGAGGGCAATGAGCAGTTCTTC CASSQDRREEGNEQFF
17 TRBJ2-3 TRBV24-1 TRBD2 NA TGTGCCACCAGTGATGGGACTAGCGGGAGGGTAGTAGATACGCAGTATTTT CATSDGTSGRVVDTQYF
14 TRBJ1-3 TRBV4-3 NA few TGCGCCAGCAGCCCTTCAGCGGCCGGAAACACCATATATTTT CASSPSAAGNTIYF
17 TRBJ2-6 TRBV27 TRBD2 NA TGTGCCAGCGTCATCGCGGGGGGCTGGTCTGGGGCCAACGTCCTGACTTTC CASVIAGGWSGANVLTF
13 TRBJ2-7 TRBV30 TRBD1 NA TGTGCCTTACAAACAAACAGGGGCAACGAGCAGTACTTC CALQTNRGNEQYF
13 TRBJ1-1 TRBV18 TRBD1 NA TGTGCCAGCTCAATGACAGGGCTCACTGAAGCTTTCTTT CASSMTGLTEAFF
16 TRBJ2-3 TRBV7-9 NA NA TGTGCCAGCAGCCAATACTCTCAGCGGAGCACAGATACGCAGTATTTT CASSQYSQRSTDTQYF
12 TRBJ2-3 TRBV3-1/TRBV3-2 TRBD2 NA TGTGCCAGCAGCCGCGGGACTACTACGCAGTATTTT CASSRGTTTQYF
14 TRBJ1-1 TRBV19 NA NA TGTGCCAGTACCATCAGGGCGATGAACACTGAAGCTTTCTTT CASTIRAMNTEAFF
16 TRBJ2-3 TRBV7-3 TRBD2 NA TGTGCCAGCAGCTTCAACCCGGGACTAGCGTATGGTACGCAGTATTTT CASSFNPGLAYGTQYF
16 TRBJ2-1 TRBV10-1 NA NA TGCGCCAGCAGTGAGAGCCGGAGCCAGGGCATCAATGAGCAGTTCTTC CASSESRSQGINEQFF
13 TRBJ1-2 TRBV28 NA NA NA CASSVRDFRGYTF
14 TRBJ2-5 TRBV5-6 TRBD1 NA TGTGCCAGCAGACTGACAGGGGGCGGAGAGACCCAGTACTTC CASRLTGGGETQYF
12 TRBJ1-2 TRBV3-1/TRBV3-2 NA NA TGTGCCAGCAGCCAAGTTTACAGGGGCTACACCTTC CASSQVYRGYTF
16 TRBJ2-1 TRBV27 NA NA TGTGCCAGCAGTTTTGTCGGATGGGGCCCCCACAATGAGCAGTTCTTC CASSFVGWGPHNEQFF
15 TRBJ1-2 TRBV28 TRBD1 NA TGTGCCAGCAGTTTAACAGGGGGCGCTAACTATGGCTACACCTTC CASSLTGGANYGYTF
15 TRBJ1-2 TRBV27 NA NA TGTGCCAGCAGTTTCGGGTTGAATTCCAGGGATGGCTACACCTTC CASSFGLNSRDGYTF
16 TRBJ2-5 TRBV7-2 NA NA TGTGCCAGCAGCTTAGTGGGTGGAGGGGGCGTGGAGACCCAGTACTTC CASSLVGGGGVETQYF
16 TRBJ2-4 TRBV28 TRBD1 NA TGTGCCAGCAGTTTATCCACAGGGGGCTCAAGAAACATTCAGTACTTC CASSLSTGGSRNIQYF